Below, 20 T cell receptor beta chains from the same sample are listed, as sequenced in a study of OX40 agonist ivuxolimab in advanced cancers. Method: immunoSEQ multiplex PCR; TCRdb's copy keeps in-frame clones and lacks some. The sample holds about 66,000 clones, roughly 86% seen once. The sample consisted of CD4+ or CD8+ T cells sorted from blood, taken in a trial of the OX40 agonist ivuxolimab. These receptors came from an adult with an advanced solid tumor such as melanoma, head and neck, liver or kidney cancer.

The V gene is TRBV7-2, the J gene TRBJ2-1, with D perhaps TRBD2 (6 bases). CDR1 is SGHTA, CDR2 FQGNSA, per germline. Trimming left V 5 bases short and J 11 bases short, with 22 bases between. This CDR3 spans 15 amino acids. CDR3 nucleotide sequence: TGTGCCAGCAGCCGAGAGGGCGGGGAAGCCAGTCAGCAGTTCTTC. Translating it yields CASSREGGEASQQFF.

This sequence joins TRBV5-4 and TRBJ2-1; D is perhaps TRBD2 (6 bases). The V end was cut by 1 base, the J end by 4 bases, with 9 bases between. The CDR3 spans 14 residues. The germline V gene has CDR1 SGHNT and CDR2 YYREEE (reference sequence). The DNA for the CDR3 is TGTGCCAGCAGCTTGACTAGCTCTTACAATGAGCAGTTCTTC. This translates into CASSLTSSYNEQFF.

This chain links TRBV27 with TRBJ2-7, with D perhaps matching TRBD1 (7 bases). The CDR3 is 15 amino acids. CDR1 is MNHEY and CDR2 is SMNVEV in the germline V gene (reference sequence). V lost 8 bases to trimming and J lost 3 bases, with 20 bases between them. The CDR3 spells CASQRGVGGNYEQYF. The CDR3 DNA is TGTGCCAGCCAAAGGGGGGTAGGGGGCAACTACGAGCAGTACTTC.

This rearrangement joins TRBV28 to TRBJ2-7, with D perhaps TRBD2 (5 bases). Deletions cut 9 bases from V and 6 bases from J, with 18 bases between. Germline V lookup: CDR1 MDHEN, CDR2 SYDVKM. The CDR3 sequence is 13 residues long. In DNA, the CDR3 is TGTGCCAGTAGGACTCAGGCCTTGGCCGAGCAGTACTTC. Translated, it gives CASRTQALAEQYF.

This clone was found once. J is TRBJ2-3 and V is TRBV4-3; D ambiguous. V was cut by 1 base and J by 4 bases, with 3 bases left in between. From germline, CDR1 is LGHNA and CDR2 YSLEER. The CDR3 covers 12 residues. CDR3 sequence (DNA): TGCGCCAGCAGCCAAGGCCCAGATACGCAGTATTTT. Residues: CASSQGPDTQYF.

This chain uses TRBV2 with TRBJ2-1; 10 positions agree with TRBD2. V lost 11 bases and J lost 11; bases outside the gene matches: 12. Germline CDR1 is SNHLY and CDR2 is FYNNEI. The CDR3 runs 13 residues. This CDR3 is CAGSMTSGLQQFF. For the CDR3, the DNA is TGTGCCGGCTCCATGACTAGCGGGCTCCAGCAGTTCTTC. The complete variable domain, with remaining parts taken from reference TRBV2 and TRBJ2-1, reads EPEVTQTPSHQVTQMGQEVILRCVPISNHLYFYWYRQILGQKVEFLVSFYNNEISEKSEIFDDQFSVERPDGSNFTLKIRSTKLEDSAMYFCAGSMTSGLQQFFGPGTRLTVL.

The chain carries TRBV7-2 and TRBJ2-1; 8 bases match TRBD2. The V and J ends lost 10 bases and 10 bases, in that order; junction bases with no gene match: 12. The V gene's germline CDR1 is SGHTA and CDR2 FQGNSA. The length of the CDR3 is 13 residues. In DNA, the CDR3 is TGTGCCACCTCCTCCCGGGGGGGGGAGGAGCAGTTCTTC. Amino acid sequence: CATSSRGGEEQFF.

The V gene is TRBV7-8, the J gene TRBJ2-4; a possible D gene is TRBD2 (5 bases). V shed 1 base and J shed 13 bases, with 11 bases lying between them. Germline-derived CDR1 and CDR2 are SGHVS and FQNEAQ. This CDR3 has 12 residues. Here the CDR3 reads CASSLGPGTQYF. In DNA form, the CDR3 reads TGTGCCAGCAGCTTAGGACCGGGAACCCAGTACTTC.

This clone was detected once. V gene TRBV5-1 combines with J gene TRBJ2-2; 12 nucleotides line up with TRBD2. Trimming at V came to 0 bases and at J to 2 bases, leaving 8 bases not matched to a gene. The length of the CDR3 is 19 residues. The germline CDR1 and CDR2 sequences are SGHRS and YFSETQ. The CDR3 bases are TGCGCCAGCAGCTTGGCTGGTGGACTAGCGGGGTTAAACACCGGGGAGCTGTTTTTT. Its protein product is CASSLAGGLAGLNTGELFF.

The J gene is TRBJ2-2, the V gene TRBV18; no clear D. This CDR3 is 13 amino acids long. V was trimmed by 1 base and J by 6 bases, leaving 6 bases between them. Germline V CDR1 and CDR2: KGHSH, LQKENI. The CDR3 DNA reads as TGTGCCAGCTCACCACTAGAGGCCGGGGAGCTGTTTTTT. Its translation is CASSPLEAGELFF.

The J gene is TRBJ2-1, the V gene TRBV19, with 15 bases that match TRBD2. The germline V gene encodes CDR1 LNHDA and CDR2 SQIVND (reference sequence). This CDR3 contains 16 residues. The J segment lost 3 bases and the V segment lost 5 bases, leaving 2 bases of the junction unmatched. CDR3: CASSGTSGRRYNEQFF. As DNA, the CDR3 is TGTGCCAGTAGTGGGACTAGCGGGAGGCGCTACAATGAGCAGTTCTTC.

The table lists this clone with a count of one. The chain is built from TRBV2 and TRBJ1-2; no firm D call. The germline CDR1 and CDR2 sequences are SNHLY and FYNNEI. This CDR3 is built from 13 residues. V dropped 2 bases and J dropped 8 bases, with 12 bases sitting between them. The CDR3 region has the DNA TGTGCCAGCAGTGAATCGACGGCGGCGGGCTACACCTTC. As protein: CASSESTAAGYTF.

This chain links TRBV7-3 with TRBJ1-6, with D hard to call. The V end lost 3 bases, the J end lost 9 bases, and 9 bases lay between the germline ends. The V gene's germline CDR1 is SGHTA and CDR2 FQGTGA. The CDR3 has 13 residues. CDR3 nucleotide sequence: TGTGCCAGCAGCTTGACGTTTGGTTCACCCCTCCACTTT. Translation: CASSLTFGSPLHF.

The CDR3 DNA follows: TGTGCCAGCAGTCGAGACAGGGGGCTAGAGGAGACCCAGTACTTC. It translates to CASSRDRGLEETQYF. The chain links TRBV28 to TRBJ2-5; 10 bases are shared with TRBD1. CDR3 size: 15 residues. The germline V gene has CDR1 MDHEN and CDR2 SYDVKM. The V and J ends lost 5 bases and 5 bases, in that order; junction bases with no gene match: 8. The variable domain in full, completed from reference TRBV28 and TRBJ2-5, reads DVKVTQSSRYLVKRTGEKVFLECVQDMDHENMFWYRQDPGLGLRLIYFSYDVKMKEKGDIPEGYSVSREKKERFSLILESASTNQTSMYLCASSRDRGLEETQYFGPGTRLLVL.

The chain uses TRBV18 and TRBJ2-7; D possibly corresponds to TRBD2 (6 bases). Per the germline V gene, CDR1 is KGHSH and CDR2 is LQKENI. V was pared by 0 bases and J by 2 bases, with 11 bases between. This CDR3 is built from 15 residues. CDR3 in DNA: TGTGCCAGCTCACCACCTAGCGGCCAAACCTACGAGCAGTACTTC. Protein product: CASSPPSGQTYEQYF.

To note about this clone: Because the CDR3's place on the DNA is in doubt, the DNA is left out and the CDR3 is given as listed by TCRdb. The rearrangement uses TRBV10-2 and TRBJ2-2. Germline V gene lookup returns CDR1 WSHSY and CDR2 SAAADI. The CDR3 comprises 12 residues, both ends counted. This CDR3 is CASRFGAGELFF.

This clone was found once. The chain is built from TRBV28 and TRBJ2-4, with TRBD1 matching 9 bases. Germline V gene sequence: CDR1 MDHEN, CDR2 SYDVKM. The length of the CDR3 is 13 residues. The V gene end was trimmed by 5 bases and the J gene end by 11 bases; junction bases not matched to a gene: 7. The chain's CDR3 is CASSTGTGLVQYF. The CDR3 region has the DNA TGTGCCAGCAGTACCGGGACAGGGCTTGTTCAGTACTTC.

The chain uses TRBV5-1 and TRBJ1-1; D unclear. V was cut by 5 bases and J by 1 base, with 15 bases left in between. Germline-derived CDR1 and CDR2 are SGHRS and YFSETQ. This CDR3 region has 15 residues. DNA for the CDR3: TGCGCCAGCAGTTCGGTTTTTGGGCAGAACACTGAAGCTTTCTTT. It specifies CASSSVFGQNTEAFF.

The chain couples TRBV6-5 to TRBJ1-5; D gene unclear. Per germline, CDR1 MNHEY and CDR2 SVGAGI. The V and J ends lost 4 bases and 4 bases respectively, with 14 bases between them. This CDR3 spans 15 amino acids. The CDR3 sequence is CASSSKFTLNQPQHF. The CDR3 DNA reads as TGTGCCAGCAGTTCGAAATTTACCCTTAATCAGCCCCAGCATTTT.

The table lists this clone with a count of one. CDR3 nucleotide sequence: TGCGCCAGCAGCCAAGACCTGCAGGATTCACCCCTCCACTTT. This encodes CASSQDLQDSPLHF. The rearrangement links TRBV4-1 to TRBJ1-6; the D is unclear. Germline V gene data show CDR1 as MGHRA and CDR2 as YSYEKL. The CDR3 extends over 14 amino acids. Trimming removed 0 bases at V and 8 bases at J, with 8 bases between.